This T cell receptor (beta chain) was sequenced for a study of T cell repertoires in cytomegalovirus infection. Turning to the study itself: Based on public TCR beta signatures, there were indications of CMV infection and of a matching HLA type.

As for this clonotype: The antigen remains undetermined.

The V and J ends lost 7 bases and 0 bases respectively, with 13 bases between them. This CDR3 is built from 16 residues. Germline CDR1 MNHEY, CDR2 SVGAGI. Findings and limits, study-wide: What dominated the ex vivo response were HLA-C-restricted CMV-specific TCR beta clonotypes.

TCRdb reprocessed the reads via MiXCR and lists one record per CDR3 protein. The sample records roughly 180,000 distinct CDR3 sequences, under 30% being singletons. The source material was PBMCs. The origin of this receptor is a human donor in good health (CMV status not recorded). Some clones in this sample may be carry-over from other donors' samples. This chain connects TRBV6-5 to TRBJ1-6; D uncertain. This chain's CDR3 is CASTHTASSYNSPLHF. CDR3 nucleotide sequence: TGTGCCAGCACCCATACAGCTTCCTCCTATAATTCACCCCTCCACTTT.